The next 7 T cell receptor beta chains were all read from a single sample in a study of blood T cell repertoires in COVID-19. Measured with immunoSEQ multiplex PCR; TCRdb has only the in-frame clones, and not every one. The table shows about 150,000 clones, with more than 75% occurring only once. The source material was peripheral blood. These receptors came from a man aged 45-65 years who had recovered from COVID-19.

The chain recombines TRBV11-2 with TRBJ2-7, with D possibly TRBD1 on 6 matching bases. The CDR3 is 14 residues long. CDR1 is SGHAT, CDR2 FQNNGV, per germline. Trimming stripped 0 bases from V and 0 bases from J, with 6 bases between. CDR3 bases: TGTGCCAGCAGCTTAGACAGGGGCTCCTACGAGCAGTACTTC. Protein: CASSLDRGSYEQYF.

The chain has TRBV24-1 and TRBJ1-1; D gene uncertain. The CDR3 has 20 amino acids. Per the germline V gene, CDR1 is KGHDR and CDR2 is SFDVKD. Trimming took off 0 bases at V and 1 base at J, with 23 bases between the two ends. CDR3 protein: CATSDLLTSGERFGNTEAFF. CDR3 coding DNA: TGTGCCACCAGTGATTTGCTGACTTCCGGGGAAAGGTTTGGGAACACTGAAGCTTTCTTT.

The gene calls are TRBV6-5 and TRBJ2-3; D may be TRBD1 (5 bases). V was pared by 7 bases and J by 0 bases, with 14 bases between. The germline V gene has CDR1 MNHEY and CDR2 SVGAGI. This CDR3 is 15 amino acids long. CDR3 coding DNA: TGTGCCAGCAAAAACAGGTTCCCTAGCACAGATACGCAGTATTTT. Translated: CASKNRFPSTDTQYF.

The V and J genes are TRBV4-3 and TRBJ1-4; tentatively, D is TRBD1 (6 bases). Trimming pared 0 bases from V and 5 bases from J, leaving 13 bases between. Looked up from germline, CDR1 is LGHNA and CDR2 is YSLEER. The CDR3 runs to 16 residues. Here the CDR3 DNA reads TGCGCCAGCAGCCAAGATAAAGGAAGGGGGAATGAAAAACTGTTTTTT. This encodes CASSQDKGRGNEKLFF.

This clone was recorded only once. The chain employs TRBV12-3 or TRBV12-4 and TRBJ2-1; D is uncertain. The ends were cut back, 2 bases at V and 7 bases at J, with 6 bases in the middle. The CDR3 length is 12 residues. CDR3 amino acids: CASSLYENEQFF. The CDR3 bases are TGTGCCAGCAGTTTATACGAGAATGAGCAGTTCTTC.

This chain connects TRBV21-1 to TRBJ2-7; the tabulated D call, TRBD1, remains unverified against the DNA. TRBV21-1 is labeled a pseudogene. This CDR3 is built from 13 residues. The CDR3 nucleotides are TGTGCCAGCACACAGGACAGGGTTTACGAGCAGTACTTC. Its protein is CASTQDRVYEQYF.

V and J are TRBV21-1 and TRBJ2-3; the table's D call TRBD1 went unverified against the DNA. TRBV21-1 is marked as a pseudogene. This CDR3 region has 14 residues. The CDR3 coding sequence is TGTGCCAGCAGCACCCCAGGGGGCACAGATACGCAGTATTTT. Translated: CASSTPGGTDTQYF.